Each of the 12 T cell receptor beta chains below was sequenced from the same sample in a study of spatial heterogeneity in lung cancer (dated by TCRdb to between 2018 and 2020). Sample time point, as interpreted from the label and publication: sample taken at primary tumor resection. The library relied on 5' RACE. TCRdb shows the sequencer as NextSeq 500. Using fastp at Q25 and MiXCR, TCRdb reprocessed the public reads and kept productive beta chains. Every entry covers one CDR3 protein and lists the most common genes and DNA from its rows. Present in this sample are 50,000 to 75,000 distinct CDR3 sequences, about 5.9% of which were seen just once. The ten most abundant clones make up roughly 14% of the sample. The material was PBMCs, obtained at surgery. The origin of the receptors is a female donor with early-stage non-small cell lung cancer.

This clonotype was counted ten times or more. This chain joins TRBV6-5 and TRBJ1-5; no reliable D call. V lost 2 bases and J lost 2, with 7 bases in between. Germline lookup yields CDR1 MNHEY and CDR2 SVGAGI. The CDR3 has 14 residues. The CDR3 nucleotides are TGTGCCAGCAGTTACCTCCAGGGCAATCAGCCCCAGCATTTT. Amino acid sequence: CASSYLQGNQPQHF.

The CDR3 DNA follows: TGCGCCAGCAGCTACATTCCATTCAGCGGGAGCACAGATACGCAGTATTTT. Encoded protein: CASSYIPFSGSTDTQYF. This chain connects TRBV5-1 to TRBJ2-3; weak D call: TRBD2 (6 bases). Per germline, CDR1 SGHRS and CDR2 YFSETQ. The CDR3 runs to 17 residues. The V gene lost 3 bases and the J gene lost 0 bases, with 17 bases spanning the gap.

The rearrangement joins TRBV5-1 to TRBJ2-2; TRBD1 agrees at 10 bases. This CDR3 is 15 amino acids long. CDR1 is SGHRS, CDR2 YFSETQ, per germline. J lost 8 bases, V lost 4 bases, and 8 bases had no gene match. The CDR3 DNA reads TGCGCCAGCAGCACCGGGACAGGGGCCCTAGGGGAGCTGTTTTTT. It translates to CASSTGTGALGELFF.

The sample holds a few counts of this clonotype. The genes are TRBV5-1 and TRBJ1-1, with TRBD1 identical over 8 bases. In germline, CDR1 is SGHRS, CDR2 YFSETQ. V lost 4 bases, J lost 7 bases, and 9 bases stayed unmatched. The CDR3 is 14 residues long. CDR3 nucleotide sequence: TGCGCCAGCAGCCCTGGACAGGGCAGGAATGAAGCTTTCTTT. This translates into CASSPGQGRNEAFF.

Many counts were recorded for this clonotype. This chain uses TRBV9 with TRBJ2-1; 7 nucleotides match TRBD1. The CDR3 spans 14 residues. Germline values: CDR1 SGDLS, CDR2 YYNGEE. The trim removed 2 bases at V and 6 bases at J, leaving 5 bases unmatched. DNA of the CDR3: TGTGCCAGCAGCGTGGGGACAGATTTCAATGAGCAGTTCTTC. The encoded protein is CASSVGTDFNEQFF.

This clonotype was counted at least ten times. The rearrangement uses TRBV10-3 and TRBJ1-5, with D maybe TRBD1 (6 bases). The CDR3 runs to 14 residues. The V gene lost 5 bases and the J gene lost 0 bases, with 8 bases spanning the gap. Looked up from germline, CDR1 is ENHRY and CDR2 is SYGVKD. The DNA for the CDR3 is TGTGCCATCAGTTCAGGGGTTAGCAATCAGCCCCAGCATTTT. It codes for CAISSGVSNQPQHF.

V is TRBV29-1 and J is TRBJ2-1; D may be TRBD1 or TRBD2 (5 bases each). CDR3 size: 11 residues. Germline V gives CDR1 SQVTM, CDR2 ANQGSEA. Trimming took off 4 bases at V and 8 bases at J, with 9 bases between the two ends. The CDR3 here is CSVVGVDEQFF. As DNA, the CDR3 is TGCAGCGTTGTGGGGGTCGATGAGCAGTTCTTC.

This clonotype was picked up many times. The rearrangement uses TRBV10-3 and TRBJ1-6; 11 bases fit TRBD1. This CDR3 is 16 amino acids long. V dropped 6 bases and J dropped 2; count of bases not matched to a gene: 3. Germline V gene sequence: CDR1 ENHRY, CDR2 SYGVKD. CDR3 sequence reads: CAIRGQGGTYNSPLHF. The CDR3 bases are TGTGCCATCAGGGGACAGGGGGGAACCTATAATTCACCCCTCCACTTT.

This clonotype was recorded at least ten times. This sequence joins TRBV6-5 and TRBJ2-5, with 11 positions matching TRBD1. The germline CDR1 and CDR2 sequences are MNHEY and SVGAGI. This CDR3 spans 14 amino acids. Germline trimming cut 2 bases from V and 5 bases from J; bases unmatched to any gene: 1. The DNA for the CDR3 is TGTGCCAGCAGTTACGGGACAGGGGGGGAGACCCAGTACTTC. This encodes CASSYGTGGETQYF.

In its sample, this clonotype was seen many times. V and J are TRBV30 and TRBJ1-2; 8 bases are a match to TRBD1. The CDR3 loop spans 15 amino acids. CDR1 and CDR2 from the germline V gene are GTSNPN and SVGIG (reference sequence). After removal of 2 bases from V and 3 bases from J, the junction contained 8 bases not matched to a gene. Written as DNA, the CDR3 is TGTGCCTGGAGTCATCCAGGGGGCTTGCACTATGGCTACACCTTC. Protein: CAWSHPGGLHYGYTF.

This clonotype was observed at least ten times. This chain links TRBV15 with TRBJ2-4, with D perhaps given as TRBD1 or TRBD2 (5 bases each). The germline gives CDR1 LNHNV, CDR2 YYDKDF (reference sequence). Trimming removed 1 base at V and 6 bases at J, with 10 bases between. The CDR3 loop spans 14 amino acids. CDR3 residues: CATSRGGERNIQYF. The CDR3 region has the DNA TGTGCCACCAGCAGAGGAGGGGAGCGAAACATTCAGTACTTC.

This clonotype was seen ten or more times. The CDR3 nucleotides are TGTGCCAGCAGCTTAACAGGGGGCCGGACCGGGGAGCTGTTTTTT. Its translation is CASSLTGGRTGELFF. This chain uses TRBV7-3 with TRBJ2-2; 7 bases are shared with TRBD1. Losses at the gene ends were 0 bases for V and 5 bases for J; bases not matched to a gene: 3. This CDR3 has 15 amino acids. The germline CDR1 and CDR2 sequences are SGHTA and FQGTGA.